This TCR beta chain was profiled in a study of blood T cell repertoires in COVID-19. The overall study: T cells, B-cell-depleted T cells, or PBMCs supplied cDNA or gDNA.

TCRdb's table, derived via immunoSEQ multiplex PCR, lists solely in-frame clones and lacks some. The sample includes more than 300,000 clones, more than 70% seen only once; the top ten take roughly 1.2%. All enrollees were about 18 to 89 years old and from fewer than 30 US areas. CDR1 and CDR2 from the germline V gene are PRHDT and FYEKMQ (reference sequence). Germline trimming cut 5 bases from V and 5 bases from J; bases unmatched to any gene: 16. The CDR3 is made up of 17 amino acids. V and J are TRBV13 and TRBJ2-7, with 9 bases fitting TRBD2. This sequence originates from a woman in her late teens or twenties who had recovered from COVID-19. Sequenced input: PBMCs or T cells enriched from blood (not recorded which). The CDR3 region is CASSTVGLAGFPNEQYF. The CDR3 DNA reads as TGTGCCAGCAGCACCGTCGGGCTAGCGGGATTTCCCAACGAGCAGTACTTC. The entire variable domain, with the rest obtained from reference TRBV13 and TRBJ2-7, is as follows: AAGVIQSPRHLIKEKRETATLKCYPIPRHDTVYWYQQGPGQDPQFLISFYEKMQSDKGSIPDRFSAQQFSDYHSELNMSSLELGDSALYFCASSTVGLAGFPNEQYFGPGTRLTVT.